This TCR beta chain was profiled in a study of blood T cell repertoires in COVID-19. Study information: Researchers got acute and convalescent COVID-19 samples from the United States, Italy and Spain. PBMCs, B-cell-depleted T cells, or T cells were the source of the cDNA or gDNA that made up the material.

This CDR3 comprises 16 residues. Germline V gives CDR1 SNHLY, CDR2 FYNNEI. J was trimmed by 5 bases and V by 4 bases; bases with no gene match: 5. The protocol was immunoSEQ multiplex PCR, while the TCRdb copy is restricted to in-frame clones and leaves out a portion. Altogether roughly 400,000 clones are present, around 87% being singletons, with the ten largest covering 2% to 2.5%. The receptor's source is a woman aged 55-70 years with COVID-19, enrolled during active disease. Sequencing was done on a sample of peripheral blood. The rearrangement joins TRBV2 to TRBJ2-2; TRBD1 aligns across 12 bases. The CDR3 DNA sequence: TGTGCCAGCAGTGGGGACAGGGGGCGCAGTACCGGGGAGCTGTTTTTT. Amino acid sequence: CASSGDRGRSTGELFF.